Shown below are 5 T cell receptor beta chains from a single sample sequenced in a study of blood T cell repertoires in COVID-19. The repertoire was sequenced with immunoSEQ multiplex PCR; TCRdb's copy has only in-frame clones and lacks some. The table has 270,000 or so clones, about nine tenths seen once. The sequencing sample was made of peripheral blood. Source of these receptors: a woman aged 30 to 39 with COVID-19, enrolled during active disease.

The CDR3: CASTLAGGLDTQYF. The DNA for the CDR3 is TGTGCCAGCACACTAGCGGGGGGGCTAGATACGCAGTATTTT. The chain recombines TRBV2 with TRBJ2-3; TRBD2 aligns across 13 bases. This CDR3 has 14 amino acids. Germline loops: CDR1 SNHLY, CDR2 FYNNEI. With 7 bases clipped from V and 5 bases from J, the junction kept 3 bases outside the gene matches.

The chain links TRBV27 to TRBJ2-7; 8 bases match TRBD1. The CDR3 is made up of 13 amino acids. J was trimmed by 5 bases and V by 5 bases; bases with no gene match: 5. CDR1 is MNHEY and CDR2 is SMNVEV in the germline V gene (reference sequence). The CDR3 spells CASSLGQGHEQYF. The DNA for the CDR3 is TGTGCCAGCAGTCTTGGACAGGGCCACGAGCAGTACTTC.

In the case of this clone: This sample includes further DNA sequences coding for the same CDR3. The CDR3 sequence: CASSRDSSYEQYF. CDR3 bases: TGTGCCAGCAGCAGGGACTCCTCCTACGAGCAGTACTTC. The rearrangement uses TRBV12-3 or TRBV12-4 and TRBJ2-7, with a possible D match to TRBD2 (6 bases). The CDR3 totals 13 residues. Between the trimmed V and J ends, which lost 6 bases and 0 bases, there was a span of 9 bases.

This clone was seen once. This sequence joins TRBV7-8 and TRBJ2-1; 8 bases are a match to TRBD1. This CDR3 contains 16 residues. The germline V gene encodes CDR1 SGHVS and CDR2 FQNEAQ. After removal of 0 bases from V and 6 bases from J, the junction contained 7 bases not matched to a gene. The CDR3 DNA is TGTGCCAGCAGCTTAGCCCCGGACAGGGAAGGCAATGAGCAGTTCTTC. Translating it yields CASSLAPDREGNEQFF.

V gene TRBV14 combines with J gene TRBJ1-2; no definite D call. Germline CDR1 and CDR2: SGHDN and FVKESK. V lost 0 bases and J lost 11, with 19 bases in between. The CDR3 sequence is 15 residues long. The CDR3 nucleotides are TGTGCCAGCAGCCAAGATAGAGGGATACCGGTTGGGTACACCTTC. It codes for CASSQDRGIPVGYTF.